This T cell receptor beta chain was documented in a study of shared clonotypes between healthy human individuals. Samples underwent the assay at deep level. TCRdb's table, derived via immunoSEQ multiplex PCR, lists solely in-frame clones and lacks some. The sample carries over a million clones, around 97% recorded once. The V and J ends lost 3 bases and 2 bases, in that order; junction bases with no gene match: 2. CDR1 is MGHRA, CDR2 YSYEKL, per germline. The length of the CDR3 is 15 residues. The sequenced material came from naive CD4+ T cells sorted from blood. Subset here: CD45RA+ positively selected. This chain uses TRBV4-1 with TRBJ2-7; 12 bases line up with TRBD2. The source of this sequence is a man between 25 and 39 years old in good health. This chain's CDR3 is CASSHTSGGTYEQYF. CDR3 nucleotides: TGCGCCAGCAGCCACACTAGCGGGGGGACCTACGAGCAGTACTTC.